The TCR beta chain described here comes from a study of blood T cell repertoires in COVID-19. At the level of the study: Whether acute or convalescent, the COVID-19 samples came from the United States, Italy and Spain. From T cells, B-cell-depleted T cells, or PBMCs came the material, which was cDNA or gDNA.

The CDR3 contains 11 residues. Trimming took 4 bases from V and 2 from J, leaving 3 bases between them. Looked up from germline, CDR1 is SGHRS and CDR2 is YFSETQ. Authors' data handling: Reference gene primer amplification yielded estimated nucleated cell counts. Only in-frame clones appear in the TCRdb table, and some are missing; sequencing was by immunoSEQ multiplex PCR. That table gives V, J and clone size, and the DNA gave D and trimming. The sample consists of some 220,000 clones, 83% of them appearing once. The specimen was peripheral blood. This sequence was found in a human donor in a cohort sampled during active COVID-19. V gene TRBV5-1 combines with J gene TRBJ2-5; D gene uncertain. Here the CDR3 reads CASSQQETQYF. The CDR3 DNA reads TGCGCCAGCAGCCAACAAGAGACCCAGTACTTC. The complete variable domain, with remaining parts taken from reference TRBV5-1 and TRBJ2-5, reads KAGVTQTPRYLIKTRGQQVTLSCSPISGHRSVSWYQQTPGQGLQFLFEYFSETQRNKGNFPGRFSGRQFSNSRSEMNVSTLELGDSALYLCASSQQETQYFGPGTRLLVL.